This T cell receptor beta chain emerged from a study of blood T cell repertoires in COVID-19. Study context: The United States, Italy and Spain provided the acute and convalescent COVID-19 samples.

V lost 5 bases and J lost 4, with 15 bases in between. This CDR3 is built from 15 residues. Germline CDR1 is SGHTA and CDR2 is FQGNSA. TCRdb's copy holds only in-frame clones and misses some; the assay was immunoSEQ multiplex PCR. The sample includes 90,000 to 110,000 clones, 81% seen only once; the top ten take 7.5% to 10%. The chain recombines TRBV7-2 with TRBJ1-5; the D gene is possibly TRBD1 (6 bases). Sequenced input: peripheral blood. The sequence derives from a woman aged 65 to 85 with acute or convalescent COVID-19. The CDR3 region has the DNA TGTGCCAGCAGCCTAGACGGACAGCGGAATCAGCCCCAGCATTTT. It codes for CASSLDGQRNQPQHF.